A single sample is the source of the 26 T cell receptor beta chains below, sequenced in a study of cytomegalovirus exposure and HLA in healthy donors. Amplification used 60 Vbeta primers and 13 Jbeta primers. Clones were read by immunoSEQ multiplex PCR, and TCRdb kept only the in-frame ones, dropping some. The sample shows approximately 170,000 clones, roughly two thirds of them seen only once. Sequenced sample: PBMCs. These receptors originate from a woman between 18 and 29 years old in good health and CMV-seropositive.

This rearrangement joins TRBV7-2 to TRBJ2-1; a possible D gene is TRBD2 (7 bases). CDR3 length: 14 residues. Germline CDR1 reads SGHTA; CDR2 reads FQGNSA. Trimming stripped 2 bases from V and 10 bases from J, with 15 bases between. The CDR3 loop is CASSLSRGGGEQFF. The CDR3 DNA reads as TGTGCCAGCAGCTTATCTCGCGGGGGCGGGGAGCAGTTCTTC.

In its sample, this clone was seen a few times. V usage is TRBV27 and J usage is TRBJ2-3, with TRBD2 matching 9 bases. Germline V gene data show CDR1 as MNHEY and CDR2 as SMNVEV (reference sequence). With 5 bases clipped from V and 1 base from J, the junction kept 7 bases outside the gene matches. This CDR3 has 16 amino acids. CDR3 DNA: TGTGCCAGCAGTCCAACGGTAGCGGGGGGCACAGATACGCAGTATTTT. Its translation is CASSPTVAGGTDTQYF.

This clone was seen just once. The chain links TRBV11-2 to TRBJ2-1; 13 bases are a match to TRBD2. Germline CDR1 and CDR2: SGHAT and FQNNGV. V lost 5 bases to trimming and J lost 8 bases; unmatched junction nucleotides: 18. This CDR3 is 19 amino acids long. CDR3 sequence: CASSGLVGGLAGKKDEQFF. DNA of the CDR3: TGTGCCAGCAGCGGGTTAGTAGGGGGACTAGCGGGGAAGAAAGATGAGCAGTTCTTC.

The CDR3 DNA reads as TGCGCCAGCAGCTTCGCCGGGACAGCAACTAATGAAAAACTGTTTTTT. Translated, it gives CASSFAGTATNEKLFF. The chain has TRBV5-1 and TRBJ1-4; 7 bases align to TRBD1. J lost 0 bases, V lost 2 bases, and 4 bases had no gene match. The CDR3 is 16 residues long. Germline values: CDR1 SGHRS, CDR2 YFSETQ.

The rearrangement uses TRBV7-9 and TRBJ1-1; the D is unclear. The germline V gene has CDR1 SEHNR and CDR2 FQNEAQ (reference sequence). The V gene lost 4 bases and the J gene lost 6 bases, with 9 bases spanning the gap. The CDR3 spans 12 residues. DNA of the CDR3: TGTGCCAGCAGCTCTAGTCTGCCTGAAGCTTTCTTT. Translated, it gives CASSSSLPEAFF.

The chain links TRBV11-1 to TRBJ2-5; D may be TRBD2 (5 bases). CDR1 is SGHAT, CDR2 FQDESV, per germline (reference sequence). The V and J ends lost 1 base and 2 bases respectively, with 11 bases between them. This CDR3 comprises 15 residues. The CDR3 nucleotides read TGTGCCAGCAGCTTAGGTGGAGGTCTTCAAGAGACCCAGTACTTC. Translated, it gives CASSLGGGLQETQYF.

V is TRBV5-5 and J is TRBJ2-1; the match to TRBD2 covers 16 bases. V lost 4 bases and J lost 4; bases outside the gene matches: 5. The CDR3 has 17 amino acids. In germline, CDR1 is SGHKS, CDR2 YYEKEE (reference sequence). For the CDR3, the DNA is TGTGCCAGCAGCCAGGGACTAGCGGGGGGGATATACAATGAGCAGTTCTTC. This translates into CASSQGLAGGIYNEQFF.

The chain employs TRBV5-1 and TRBJ1-1, with D possibly matching TRBD1 (6 bases). The CDR3 sequence is 16 residues long. Trimming pared 4 bases from V and 5 bases from J, leaving 21 bases between. Germline CDR1 reads SGHRS; CDR2 reads YFSETQ. The CDR3 spells CASSPQGHGTGTEAFF. The CDR3 DNA reads as TGCGCCAGCAGCCCCCAGGGACACGGGACCGGGACTGAAGCTTTCTTT.

This chain connects TRBV7-9 to TRBJ1-1; D call uncertain. Trimming shortened V by 0 bases and J by 8 bases, and 7 bases separated the two germline ends. Germline V lookup: CDR1 SEHNR, CDR2 FQNEAQ (reference sequence). CDR3 length: 12 amino acids. CDR3 region: CASSLAPGEAFF. DNA of the CDR3: TGTGCCAGCAGCTTAGCGCCAGGAGAAGCTTTCTTT.

Only one count was recorded for this clone. The gene calls are TRBV6-5 and TRBJ2-2; unclear D gene. CDR1 is MNHEY, CDR2 SVGAGI, per germline. V lost 0 bases and J lost 4, with 6 bases in between. The CDR3 has 14 residues. The CDR3, as DNA: TGTGCCAGCAGTTACTCTCCCGGCACCGGGGAGCTGTTTTTT. Residues: CASSYSPGTGELFF.

The table lists this clone with a count of one. The rearrangement joins TRBV10-3 to TRBJ2-7; D is possibly TRBD1 (6 bases). Germline lookup yields CDR1 ENHRY and CDR2 SYGVKD. The CDR3 covers 16 residues. The V gene lost 0 bases and the J gene lost 5 bases, with 17 bases spanning the gap. CDR3 residues: CAISESGVTGIHEQYF. CDR3 bases: TGTGCCATCAGTGAGTCTGGGGTAACAGGGATCCACGAGCAGTACTTC.

The chain uses TRBV9 and TRBJ1-6, with a possible D match to TRBD1 (6 bases). V gave up 3 bases and J gave up 10 bases, with 14 bases separating them. Per the germline V gene, CDR1 is SGDLS and CDR2 is YYNGEE. The CDR3 is 14 amino acids. The chain's CDR3 is CASSGGQSISPLHF. The CDR3 DNA is TGTGCCAGCAGCGGCGGACAGTCGATATCACCCCTCCACTTT. Drawing the rest from reference TRBV9 and TRBJ1-6, the complete variable domain is DSGVTQTPKHLITATGQRVTLRCSPRSGDLSVYWYQQSLDQGLQFLIQYYNGEERAKGNILERFSAQQFPDLHSELNLSSLELGDSALYFCASSGGQSISPLHFGNGTRLTVT.

There are a few counts of this clone. V is TRBV7-2 and J is TRBJ1-1, with a weak D call TRBD1 (5 bases). Trimming removed 6 bases at V and 4 bases at J, with 15 bases between. The CDR3 totals 14 residues. Germline CDR1 and CDR2: SGHTA and FQGNSA. DNA for the CDR3: TGTGCCAGCAGGACTGGAGGGAGGGGCACTGAAGCTTTCTTT. Protein sequence: CASRTGGRGTEAFF.

The chain joins TRBV19 to TRBJ2-7, with 11 bases aligning to TRBD1. The V segment lost 5 bases and the J segment 3 bases; nucleotides outside the gene matches: 9. Germline CDR1 LNHDA, CDR2 SQIVND (reference sequence). The CDR3 is 16 amino acids. The CDR3 loop is CASSGGTGGGGYEQYF. Written as DNA, the CDR3 is TGTGCCAGTAGTGGAGGGACAGGGGGTGGCGGCTACGAGCAGTACTTC. Drawing the rest from reference TRBV19 and TRBJ2-7, the complete variable domain is DGGITQSPKYLFRKEGQNVTLSCEQNLNHDAMYWYRQDPGQGLRLIYYSQIVNDFQKGDIAEGYSVSREKKESFPLTVTSAQKNPTAFYLCASSGGTGGGGYEQYFGPGTRLTVT.

J is TRBJ2-1 and V is TRBV6-1; 8 bases match TRBD2. V dropped 2 bases and J dropped 7; count of bases not matched to a gene: 13. Germline V gene sequence: CDR1 MNHNS, CDR2 SASEGT. This CDR3 spans 17 amino acids. The chain's CDR3 is CASSERFGGGIGNEQFF. The CDR3 bases are TGTGCCAGCAGTGAACGTTTCGGCGGGGGGATAGGGAATGAGCAGTTCTTC.

V is TRBV5-6 and J is TRBJ2-7; 9 bases agree with TRBD1. This CDR3 has 14 amino acids. Per germline, CDR1 SGHDT and CDR2 YYEEEE. V dropped 2 bases and J dropped 2; count of bases not matched to a gene: 2. The CDR3 sequence is CASSFGTGTYEQYF. In nucleotides, the CDR3 is TGTGCCAGCAGCTTTGGGACAGGGACCTACGAGCAGTACTTC. The full variable domain, with the rest looked up from reference TRBV5-6 and TRBJ2-7, is DAGVTQSPTHLIKTRGQQVTLRCSPKSGHDTVSWYQQALGQGPQFIFQYYEEEERQRGNFPDRFSGHQFPNYSSELNVNALLLGDSALYLCASSFGTGTYEQYFGPGTRLTVT.

This clone was recorded a few times. V gene TRBV9 combines with J gene TRBJ2-3; 9 nucleotides agree with TRBD2. Per the germline V gene, CDR1 is SGDLS and CDR2 is YYNGEE. The J segment lost 3 bases and the V segment lost 3 bases, leaving 8 bases of the junction unmatched. The length of the CDR3 is 16 residues. The CDR3 DNA sequence: TGTGCCAGCAGCGCGCGCCTTAGCGGGGGTACAGATACGCAGTATTTT. Residues: CASSARLSGGTDTQYF. Together with reference TRBV9 and TRBJ2-3, the CDR3 gives the full variable domain: DSGVTQTPKHLITATGQRVTLRCSPRSGDLSVYWYQQSLDQGLQFLIQYYNGEERAKGNILERFSAQQFPDLHSELNLSSLELGDSALYFCASSARLSGGTDTQYFGPGTRLTVL.

This clone was found a few times. V usage is TRBV7-9 and J usage is TRBJ2-5; no reliable D call. V lost 1 base and J lost 5, with 5 bases in between. CDR3 size: 12 residues. CDR1 is SEHNR and CDR2 is FQNEAQ in the germline V gene (reference sequence). DNA for the CDR3: TGTGCCAGCAGCTTAGTCGGGGAGACCCAGTACTTC. This encodes CASSLVGETQYF.

This clone was detected only a few times. The V call is TRBV28, the J call TRBJ1-5; 9 positions match TRBD1. Germline V CDR1 and CDR2: MDHEN, SYDVKM. The V gene end was trimmed by 4 bases and the J gene end by 4 bases; junction bases not matched to a gene: 2. This CDR3 has 14 residues. CDR3 region: CASSSGTGNQPQHF. In DNA form, the CDR3 reads TGTGCCAGCAGTTCCGGGACAGGGAATCAGCCCCAGCATTTT.

The CDR3 sequence: CASREDTDTQYF. CDR3 in DNA: TGTGCCAGCAGGGAGGACACAGATACGCAGTATTTT. The chain carries TRBV28 and TRBJ2-3; D might be TRBD2 (5 bases). V was cut by 6 bases and J by 2 bases, with 6 bases left in between. This CDR3 has 12 amino acids. Germline values: CDR1 MDHEN, CDR2 SYDVKM.

This clone has just one count. The gene calls are TRBV6-1 and TRBJ2-5; 7 bases map to TRBD1. The J call may be wrong; the DNA end is better matched by TRBJ2-7. CDR3 length: 15 amino acids. The V gene's germline CDR1 is MNHNS and CDR2 SASEGT. The CDR3 region is CASSEGDRAPYEQYF. CDR3 DNA sequence: TGTGCCAGCAGTGAGGGCGACAGGGCTCCCTACGAGCAGTACTTC.

This rearrangement joins TRBV2 to TRBJ2-5; possible D gene TRBD2, 7 bases. The J call may be faulty, since TRBJ2-7 better matches the DNA end. In germline, CDR1 is SNHLY, CDR2 FYNNEI. CDR3 length equals 17 residues. The CDR3 bases are TGTGCCAGCAGTGAAGATATAGCTGGGGGGGCTGGAAACGAGCAGTACTTC. Encoded protein: CASSEDIAGGAGNEQYF.

The J gene is TRBJ1-5, the V gene TRBV10-1; D uncertain. Per germline, CDR1 WNHNN and CDR2 SYGVQD (reference sequence). CDR3 length equals 14 residues. The ends were cut back, 10 bases at V and 0 bases at J, with 13 bases in the middle. The CDR3 spells CATPEKDSNQPQHF. CDR3 sequence (DNA): TGCGCCACTCCGGAGAAGGATAGCAATCAGCCCCAGCATTTT.

The chain recombines TRBV5-4 with TRBJ2-5; 11 bases are shared with TRBD2. CDR3 length: 17 amino acids. The V gene's germline CDR1 is SGHNT and CDR2 YYREEE (reference sequence). J lost 5 bases, V lost 4 bases, and 13 bases had no gene match. The CDR3 nucleotides read TGTGCCAGCAGCCTCGTAGCGGGGGGGCCGACTGGGGAGACCCAGTACTTC. Its translation: CASSLVAGGPTGETQYF.

With regard to this clone: Sequence at one end of the junction differs from germline and may be a read error. This chain links TRBV7-9 with TRBJ2-2; 9 bases line up with TRBD1. Germline values: CDR1 SEHNR, CDR2 FQNEAQ (reference sequence). The length of the CDR3 is 16 residues. This chain's CDR3 is CSSSPPGQGVTGELFF. The CDR3 nucleotides are TGTTCCAGCAGCCCGCCGGGACAGGGAGTCACCGGGGAGCTGTTTTTT.

The gene calls are TRBV7-9 and TRBJ2-3; 12 bases fit TRBD2. Trimming cost V 8 bases and J 6 bases; bases outside gene matches: 9. Germline V gene lookup returns CDR1 SEHNR and CDR2 FQNEAQ (reference sequence). This CDR3 has 15 amino acids. CDR3 sequence reads: CASLKLAGGSDTQYF. CDR3 DNA: TGTGCCAGCCTTAAACTAGCGGGGGGTTCGGATACGCAGTATTTT.